Detailed here is one TCR beta chain. These data belong to a study of OX40 agonist ivuxolimab in advanced cancers. The CDR3 is made up of 12 amino acids. The germline V and J ends were trimmed by 2 bases and 7 bases, with 9 bases remaining between them. Germline values: CDR1 SGHDN, CDR2 FVKESK. This table comes from immunoSEQ multiplex PCR, and its TCRdb copy is limited to in-frame clones, with some not included. The table includes over 70,000 clones, 70% to 90% detected once. V usage is TRBV14 and J usage is TRBJ2-7; D unclear. The input for sequencing was CD4+ or CD8+ T cells sorted from blood, taken in a trial of the OX40 agonist ivuxolimab. The receptor was derived from an adult with an advanced solid tumor such as melanoma, head and neck, liver or kidney cancer. CDR3 residues: CASSQTRWEQYF. CDR3 nucleotide sequence: TGTGCCAGCAGCCAAACGCGTTGGGAGCAGTACTTC.